The clone carrying this T cell receptor (beta chain) was seen a few times. Its target is not known. With a duration under 2 months, the hyperthyroidism was newly diagnosed in patients aged 18 to 65. Exclusion of patients followed from uncontrolled infection, other autoimmune disease, pregnancy or lactation. Germline V gives CDR1 LNHDA, CDR2 SQIVND (reference sequence). The trim removed 5 bases at V and 5 bases at J, leaving 11 bases unmatched. The CDR3 covers 15 residues. The sample is drawn from a study of T cells in Graves' hyperthyroidism and ophthalmopathy. Study-level background: Peripheral blood sampling occurred at initial diagnosis, before any treatment.

Study-wide points: Most clonotypes that expanded in the thyroid above 0.001 also showed up in blood.

TCR beta CDR3 sequences were amplified from RNA transcripts. A set of HTBI primers served as the primers for a first-round RT-PCR of the TCR CDR3. Each CDR3 protein is one row after TCRdb ran MiXCR on the multiplex PCR reads. Of around 450,000 distinct CDR3 sequences listed, 15% to 18% are singletons. The sequencing input was blood. The sequence was collected from a woman under 30 with Graves' hyperthyroidism. The chain is built from TRBV19 and TRBJ1-1, with TRBD1 matching over 7 bases. CDR3 nucleotides: TGTGCCAGTAGTGTGAACAGGGGCTCAAAGACTGAAGCTTTCTTT. It codes for CASSVNRGSKTEAFF.